These T cell receptor beta chains were read from a single sample in a study of cytomegalovirus exposure and HLA in healthy donors. Produced via immunoSEQ multiplex PCR; TCRdb's table is partial and in-frame only. The data hold about 92,000 clones, with approximately 70% observed a single time. Material: PBMCs. The origin of the receptors is a man over 45 in good health and CMV-seronegative. Each CDR3 is given without its conserved first and last residue. Each record gives: V gene, D gene, J gene, CDR3 protein. The D gene is left open where the match is weak.

V: TRBV6-5
D: -
J: TRBJ1-4
CDR3: ASSYSTRGDEKLF

V: TRBV25-1
D: TRBD1
J: TRBJ1-2
CDR3: ASSGGQAMRRGYT

V: TRBV4-1
D: -
J: TRBJ2-7
CDR3: ASSQDSPDGSTGEQY

V: TRBV7-9
D: -
J: TRBJ1-2
CDR3: ASSSQGTVDGYT

V: TRBV27
D: -
J: TRBJ2-7
CDR3: ASSKGTILHYEQY

V: TRBV19
D: -
J: TRBJ2-1
CDR3: ASIKREINCEQF

V: TRBV29-1
D: -
J: -
CDR3: SVEDGTTYEQY

V: TRBV5-4
D: -
J: TRBJ2-5
CDR3: ASSPGLQTQY

V: TRBV4-3
D: TRBD2
J: TRBJ2-2
CDR3: ASSQDRREGRNGELF

V: TRBV6-6
D: TRBD1
J: TRBJ1-5
CDR3: ASSLHRGSNQPQH

V: TRBV6-1
D: TRBD1
J: TRBJ1-5
CDR3: ASSAPDRVLNQPQH

V: TRBV19
D: TRBD1
J: TRBJ2-7
CDR3: ASSLRAGGSYEQY

V: TRBV4-3
D: -
J: TRBJ2-2
CDR3: ASSPIWAGTGELF

V: TRBV5-1
D: -
J: TRBJ2-5
CDR3: ASSWTGAMPQY

V: TRBV28
D: TRBD1
J: TRBJ2-4
CDR3: ASSWTGGNIQY

V: TRBV6-1
D: -
J: TRBJ1-2
CDR3: ASSATNYGYT

V: TRBV27
D: -
J: TRBJ1-2
CDR3: ASSFWEDYGYT

V: TRBV10-3
D: -
J: TRBJ1-2
CDR3: AISAPDRGDYGYT

V: TRBV28
D: -
J: TRBJ1-2
CDR3: ASKRYGYT

V: TRBV7-9
D: TRBD1
J: TRBJ2-6
CDR3: ASVRQGSTGANVLT

V: TRBV7-2
D: -
J: TRBJ1-4
CDR3: ASSLSVGGEKLF

V: TRBV15
D: TRBD2
J: TRBJ2-3
CDR3: ATSGRLAGSYDTQY

V: TRBV4-2
D: TRBD1
J: TRBJ1-5
CDR3: ASSQEPSGGRDSLLNQPQH

V: TRBV4-3
D: TRBD1
J: TRBJ1-3
CDR3: ASSQEGPRGAGNTIY

V: TRBV4-1
D: TRBD2
J: TRBJ2-3
CDR3: ASSPTALAGGRNTDTQY

V: TRBV4-2
D: TRBD2
J: TRBJ2-1
CDR3: ASSQAISSGYNEQF

V: TRBV10-3
D: -
J: TRBJ1-6
CDR3: AIARQDDNSPLH

V: TRBV30
D: -
J: TRBJ1-5
CDR3: AWSPAGWSNQPQH

V: TRBV5-8
D: TRBD1
J: TRBJ2-7
CDR3: ASGRGTSYEQY

V: TRBV4-3
D: -
J: TRBJ2-2
CDR3: ASSQEAGAVTGELF

V: TRBV29-1
D: -
J: TRBJ1-2
CDR3: SVPADRKYGYT

V: TRBV29-1
D: -
J: TRBJ1-1
CDR3: SVEGQTNTEAF

V: TRBV7-2
D: TRBD1
J: TRBJ2-6
CDR3: ASSYRDRGSGANVLT

V: TRBV4-2
D: -
J: TRBJ2-4
CDR3: ASSQEGQSSY

V: TRBV15
D: -
J: TRBJ1-2
CDR3: ATSRGQGYT

V: TRBV30
D: -
J: TRBJ1-1
CDR3: AWTTQGNTEAF

V: TRBV29-1
D: TRBD2
J: TRBJ2-5
CDR3: SGGLVQETQY

V: TRBV11-2
D: -
J: TRBJ1-6
CDR3: ASSGRGSSYNSPLH

V: TRBV9
D: -
J: TRBJ2-3
CDR3: ASSALGGSTDTQY

V: TRBV27
D: TRBD2
J: TRBJ2-3
CDR3: ASRPGTSGTTQY

V: TRBV25-1
D: -
J: TRBJ2-3
CDR3: ASSESAGLTDTQY

V: TRBV11-3
D: TRBD1
J: TRBJ2-1
CDR3: ASSLGGQETYNEQF

V: TRBV7-9
D: -
J: TRBJ1-1
CDR3: ASSYTKNTEAF

V: TRBV6-5
D: TRBD2
J: TRBJ2-2
CDR3: ASSRTSGGTGELF

V: TRBV2
D: TRBD1
J: TRBJ1-5
CDR3: ASSEVTGAQPQH

V: TRBV19
D: TRBD1
J: TRBJ1-1
CDR3: ASSITGTVAF

V: TRBV6-5
D: TRBD2
J: TRBJ2-3
CDR3: ASSQLAVTDTQY

V: TRBV7-2
D: -
J: TRBJ1-1
CDR3: ASSLVSGIEAF

V: TRBV2
D: TRBD1
J: TRBJ1-6
CDR3: ASSGGTGVSPLH

V: TRBV5-1
D: TRBD2
J: TRBJ2-3
CDR3: ASTGTSGSIGDTQY

V: TRBV14
D: -
J: TRBJ2-7
CDR3: ASSQVISGQQY

V: TRBV5-1
D: -
J: TRBJ2-7
CDR3: ASRPRTDPSYEQY

V: TRBV5-1
D: -
J: TRBJ2-7
CDR3: ASSLQGTLYEQY

V: TRBV4-1
D: TRBD1
J: TRBJ2-1
CDR3: ASSQVEIQGVPDLFRDEQF

V: TRBV5-4
D: TRBD2
J: TRBJ2-5
CDR3: ASSWTSGRTGETQY

V: TRBV7-6
D: TRBD2
J: TRBJ2-3
CDR3: ASSLGLAERGTDTQY

V: TRBV7-2
D: -
J: TRBJ1-5
CDR3: ASSVQQGWNQPQH

V: TRBV28
D: -
J: TRBJ2-7
CDR3: ASSSLLKGRVYEQY

V: TRBV12-5
D: -
J: TRBJ1-5
CDR3: ASGLGGGNQPQH